This TCR beta chain appears in the sequencing data of a study of cytomegalovirus exposure and HLA in healthy donors. Each donor was nominally healthy when sampled (though unrecorded immune exposures were likely). General study points: 87-base-pair reads could not separate some V segments, including TRBV6-2 and TRBV6-3.

The study ran its PCR with 60 Vbeta and 13 Jbeta primers. Source study methods: Later, an analysis found tens of millions of unique TCR beta chains, and about 10 million of these were shared. Some clones are missing from TCRdb's copy, which holds only in-frame ones; the method was immunoSEQ multiplex PCR. From that table come the V and J calls and clone size; the DNA was used to work out D and trimming. The repertoire has about 170,000 clones, around 73% of them found once; the top ten carry approximately 5.4%. Of note for this clone: Its antigen is undetermined.

The CDR3 totals 14 residues. The germline V gene has CDR1 SGHVS and CDR2 FNYEAQ. V lost 5 bases and J lost 2; bases outside the gene matches: 2. The V call is TRBV7-6, the J call TRBJ2-2, with 7 bases fitting TRBD1. The receptor was isolated from a woman aged 18-29 years in good health and CMV-seropositive. The specimen was PBMCs. CDR3: CASSRQGNTGELFF. The DNA of the CDR3 is TGTGCCAGCAGCCGACAGGGCAACACCGGGGAGCTGTTTTTT.